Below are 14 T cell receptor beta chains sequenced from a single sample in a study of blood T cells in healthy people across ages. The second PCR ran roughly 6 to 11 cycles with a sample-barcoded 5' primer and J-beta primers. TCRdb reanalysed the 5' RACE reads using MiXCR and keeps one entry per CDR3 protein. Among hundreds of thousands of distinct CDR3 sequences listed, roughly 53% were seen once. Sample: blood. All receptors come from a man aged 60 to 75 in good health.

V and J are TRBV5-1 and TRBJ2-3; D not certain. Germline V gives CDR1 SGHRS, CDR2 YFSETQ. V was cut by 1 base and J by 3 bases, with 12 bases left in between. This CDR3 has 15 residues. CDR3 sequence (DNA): TGCGCCAGCAGCTTGTTTACCCTAACGACAGATACGCAGTATTTT. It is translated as CASSLFTLTTDTQYF.

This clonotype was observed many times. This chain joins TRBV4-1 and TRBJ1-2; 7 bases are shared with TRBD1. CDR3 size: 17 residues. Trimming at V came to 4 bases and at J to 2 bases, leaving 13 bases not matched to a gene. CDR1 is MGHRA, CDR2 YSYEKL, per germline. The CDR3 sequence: CASSPLFQGDANYGYTF. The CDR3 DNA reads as TGCGCCAGCAGCCCTTTATTCCAGGGGGATGCGAACTATGGCTACACCTTC.

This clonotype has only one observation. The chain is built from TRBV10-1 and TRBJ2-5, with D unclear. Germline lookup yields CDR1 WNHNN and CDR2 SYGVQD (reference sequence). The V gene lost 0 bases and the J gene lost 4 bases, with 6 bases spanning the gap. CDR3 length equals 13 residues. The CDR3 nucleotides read TGCGCCAGCAGTGAGTCTGTGGGAGAGACCCAGTACTTC. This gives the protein CASSESVGETQYF.

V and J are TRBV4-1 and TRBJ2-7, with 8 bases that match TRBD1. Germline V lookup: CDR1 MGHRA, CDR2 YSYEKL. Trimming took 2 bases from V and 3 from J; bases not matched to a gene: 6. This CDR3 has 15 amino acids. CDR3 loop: CASSQPGQGYYEQYF. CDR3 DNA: TGCGCCAGCAGCCAACCCGGACAGGGATACTACGAGCAGTACTTC.

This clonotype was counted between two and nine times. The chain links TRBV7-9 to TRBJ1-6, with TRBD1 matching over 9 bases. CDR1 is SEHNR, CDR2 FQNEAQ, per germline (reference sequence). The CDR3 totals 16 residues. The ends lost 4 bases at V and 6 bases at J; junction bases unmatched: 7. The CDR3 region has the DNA TGTGCCAGCAGCTCCCACCCGGGACAGGGTAATTCACCCCTCCACTTT. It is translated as CASSSHPGQGNSPLHF.

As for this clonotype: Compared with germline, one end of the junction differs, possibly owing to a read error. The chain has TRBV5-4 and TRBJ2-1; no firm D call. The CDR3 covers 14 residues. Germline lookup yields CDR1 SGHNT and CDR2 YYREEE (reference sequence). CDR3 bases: TGTGCCAGCAGCTTGGCCGGGCCCTACCATGAGCAGTTCTTC. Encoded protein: CASSLAGPYHEQFF.

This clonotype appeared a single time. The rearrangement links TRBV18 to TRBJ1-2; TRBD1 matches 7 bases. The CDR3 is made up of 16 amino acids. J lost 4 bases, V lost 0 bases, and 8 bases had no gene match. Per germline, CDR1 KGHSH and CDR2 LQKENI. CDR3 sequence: CASSPPGMQGVYGYTF. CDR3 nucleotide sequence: TGTGCCAGCTCACCACCGGGTATGCAGGGGGTCTATGGCTACACCTTC.

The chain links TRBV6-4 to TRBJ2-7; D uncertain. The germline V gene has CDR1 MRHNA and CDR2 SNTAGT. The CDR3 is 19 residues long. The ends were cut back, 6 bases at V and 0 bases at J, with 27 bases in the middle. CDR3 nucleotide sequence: TGTGCCAGCAGCCCTATACGAACTCCAGTCAATGAAGGCTCCTACGAGCAGTACTTC. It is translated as CASSPIRTPVNEGSYEQYF.

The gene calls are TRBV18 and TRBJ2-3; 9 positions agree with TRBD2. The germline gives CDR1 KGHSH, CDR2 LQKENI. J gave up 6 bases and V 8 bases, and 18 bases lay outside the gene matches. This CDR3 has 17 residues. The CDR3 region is CASGFIGVREGPDTQYF. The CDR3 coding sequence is TGTGCCAGCGGATTTATTGGAGTGCGGGAGGGCCCCGATACGCAGTATTTT.

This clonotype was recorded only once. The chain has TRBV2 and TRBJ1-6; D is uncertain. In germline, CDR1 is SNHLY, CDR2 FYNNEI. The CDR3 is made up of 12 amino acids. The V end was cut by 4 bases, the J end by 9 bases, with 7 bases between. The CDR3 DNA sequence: TGTGCCAGCAGTGGGGTGGGTTCACCCCTCCACTTT. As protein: CASSGVGSPLHF.

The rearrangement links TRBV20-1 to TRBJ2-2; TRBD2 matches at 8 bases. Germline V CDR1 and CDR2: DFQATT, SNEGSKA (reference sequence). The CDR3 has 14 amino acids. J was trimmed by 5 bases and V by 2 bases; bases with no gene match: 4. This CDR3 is CSARRQRETGELFF. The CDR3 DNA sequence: TGCAGTGCTAGACGGCAGCGGGAGACCGGGGAGCTGTTTTTT.

In DNA form, the CDR3 reads TGCATTGGGAGTGCTAGCACAGATACGCAGTATTTT. Translation: CIGSASTDTQYF. J is TRBJ2-3 and V is TRBV29-1, with D perhaps TRBD2 (5 bases). The CDR3 totals 12 residues. Germline CDR1 is SQVTM and CDR2 is ANQGSEA.

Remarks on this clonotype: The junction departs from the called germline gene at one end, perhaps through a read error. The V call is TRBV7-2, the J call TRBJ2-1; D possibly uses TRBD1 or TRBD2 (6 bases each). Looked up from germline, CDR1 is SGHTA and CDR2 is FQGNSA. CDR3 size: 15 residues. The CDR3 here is CASSPRGLLGNGQFF. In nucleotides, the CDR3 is TGTGCCAGCAGCCCCCGGGGGCTCTTGGGCAATGGGCAGTTCTTC.

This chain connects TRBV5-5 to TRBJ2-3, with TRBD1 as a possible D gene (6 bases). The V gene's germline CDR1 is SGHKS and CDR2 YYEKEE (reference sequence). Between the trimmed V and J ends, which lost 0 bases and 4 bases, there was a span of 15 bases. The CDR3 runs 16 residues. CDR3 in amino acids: CASSLVQGLGADTQYF. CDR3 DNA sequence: TGTGCCAGCAGCTTGGTACAGGGATTGGGTGCAGATACGCAGTATTTT.